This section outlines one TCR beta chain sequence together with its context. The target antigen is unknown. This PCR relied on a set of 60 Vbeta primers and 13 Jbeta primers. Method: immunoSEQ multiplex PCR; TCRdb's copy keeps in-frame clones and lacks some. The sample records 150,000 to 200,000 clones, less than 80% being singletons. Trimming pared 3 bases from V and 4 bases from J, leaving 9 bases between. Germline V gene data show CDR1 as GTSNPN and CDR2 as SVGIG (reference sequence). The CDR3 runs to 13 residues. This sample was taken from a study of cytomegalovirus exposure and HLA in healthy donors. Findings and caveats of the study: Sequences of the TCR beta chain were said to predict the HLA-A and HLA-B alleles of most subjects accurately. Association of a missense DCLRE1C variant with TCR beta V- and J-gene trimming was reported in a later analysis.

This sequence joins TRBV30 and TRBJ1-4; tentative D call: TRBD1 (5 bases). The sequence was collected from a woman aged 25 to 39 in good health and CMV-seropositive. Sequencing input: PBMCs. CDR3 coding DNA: TGTGCCTGGAGCCCCGGGGGTAATGAAAAACTGTTTTTT. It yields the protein CAWSPGGNEKLFF.